A selection of T cell receptor beta chains follows, all from one sample in a study of blood T cell repertoires in COVID-19. Clones were sequenced by immunoSEQ multiplex PCR, and TCRdb holds only the in-frame ones, with some missing. The sample includes about 190,000 clones, 85% to 90% of them seen just once. Input material: peripheral blood. All receptors derive from a man in his fifties with acute or convalescent COVID-19. Both conserved end residues are part of each CDR3. Fields, in order: J gene, clone size, V gene, D gene, CDR3 protein, CDR3 DNA. The D gene is left open where the match is weak. The size field is filled for only some rows; it gives once, few, many or a size class.

J: TRBJ2-2
size: once
V: TRBV6-6
D: .
CDR3: CASSYKGFPGELFF
DNA: TGTGCCAGCAGTTATAAGGGGTTCCCCGGGGAGCTGTTTTTT

J: TRBJ2-4
size: .
V: TRBV7-2
D: .
CDR3: CASSPGNIQYF
DNA: TGTGCCAGCAGTCCAGGGAACATTCAGTACTTC

J: TRBJ1-3
size: .
V: TRBV6-6
D: .
CDR3: CASTIQGSGNTIYF
DNA: TGTGCCAGCACCATACAGGGATCTGGAAACACCATATATTTT

J: TRBJ2-7
size: once
V: TRBV4-1
D: .
CDR3: CASSQEPTGDPYEQYF
DNA: TGCGCCAGCAGCCAAGAGCCAACGGGGGATCCCTACGAGCAGTACTTC

J: TRBJ2-7
size: .
V: TRBV27
D: TRBD1
CDR3: CASSPGTGGHEQYF
DNA: TGTGCCAGCAGTCCCGGGACAGGGGGCCACGAGCAGTACTTC

J: TRBJ1-4
size: .
V: TRBV27
D: .
CDR3: CASSLYREREKLFF
DNA: TGTGCCAGCAGTTTATACAGGGAGCGTGAAAAACTGTTTTTT

J: TRBJ2-7
size: .
V: TRBV25-1
D: .
CDR3: CASSDRDTKEQYF
DNA: TGTGCCAGCAGTGACCGGGACACTAAAGAGCAGTACTTC

J: TRBJ1-2
size: .
V: TRBV12-3/TRBV12-4
D: .
CDR3: CASSLALSYGYTF
DNA: TGTGCCAGCAGTTTAGCGCTTAGCTATGGCTACACCTTC

J: TRBJ1-1
size: .
V: TRBV30
D: .
CDR3: CAWSGGVGNTEAFF
DNA: TGTGCCTGGAGTGGGGGGGTTGGGAACACTGAAGCTTTCTTT

J: TRBJ1-2
size: once
V: TRBV7-2
D: .
CDR3: CASSLVAGGSNYGYTF
DNA: TGTGCCAGCAGCTTAGTAGCGGGGGGCTCAAACTATGGCTACACCTTC

J: TRBJ1-5
size: .
V: TRBV10-2
D: .
CDR3: CASSDPLSPQHF
DNA: TGCGCCAGCAGTGATCCCCTGTCGCCCCAGCATTTT

J: TRBJ2-1
size: .
V: TRBV5-3
D: .
CDR3: CARALGLTGRRSYNEQFF
DNA: TGTGCCAGAGCTCTTGGCCTGACAGGTCGTCGCTCCTACAATGAGCAGTTCTTC

J: TRBJ2-7
size: .
V: TRBV7-2
D: TRBD2
CDR3: CASSLLAGGSYEQYF
DNA: TGTGCCAGCAGCCTGCTAGCGGGAGGCTCCTACGAGCAGTACTTC

J: TRBJ2-1
size: .
V: TRBV7-9
D: .
CDR3: CASSPRDSSYNEQFF
DNA: TGTGCCAGCAGCCCGAGGGACTCCTCCTACAATGAGCAGTTCTTC

J: TRBJ2-2
size: once
V: TRBV9
D: .
CDR3: CASSIFWEADTGELFF
DNA: TGTGCCAGCAGCATTTTTTGGGAGGCGGACACCGGGGAGCTGTTTTTT

J: TRBJ1-2
size: .
V: TRBV18
D: .
CDR3: CASSPLSDSIDGYTF
DNA: TGTGCCAGCTCACCACTCTCGGACAGTATTGATGGCTACACCTTC

J: TRBJ1-2
size: .
V: TRBV15
D: TRBD1
CDR3: CATSTHTLGQGFGWVYGYTF
DNA: TGTGCCACCAGCACGCATACCCTGGGACAGGGATTCGGATGGGTCTATGGCTACACCTTC